What follows describes a single T cell receptor beta chain. The data derive from a study of cytomegalovirus exposure and HLA in healthy donors. Study context: When 350 to 400 donors were genotyped, over 80% of them were found to fall in the Caucasian-associated ancestry cluster.

Germline loops: CDR1 LGHNA, CDR2 YNFKEQ. This CDR3 has 16 residues. The V end lost 1 base, the J end lost 0 bases, and 10 bases lay between the germline ends. PCR primers comprised 60 Vbeta and 13 Jbeta primers. The table came from immunoSEQ multiplex PCR; TCRdb's copy has only in-frame clones and leaves some out. The table records roughly 200,000 clones, around 78% of them present only once. Sequencing used PBMCs. The receptor was derived from a woman aged 25-40 years in good health and CMV-seropositive. J is TRBJ1-3 and V is TRBV4-2, with D possibly TRBD1 on 6 matching bases. The CDR3 nucleotides are TGTGCCAGCAGCCAAGCGGGAGGGGGCTCTGGAAACACCATATATTTT. Translating it yields CASSQAGGGSGNTIYF.